Listed below are T cell receptor beta chains from one sample, sequenced in a study of blood T cells in healthy people across ages. TCRdb passed the 5' RACE reads through MiXCR, listing each CDR3 protein once. The sample includes about 1.5 million distinct CDR3 sequences, under 55% of them seen just once. Sequenced sample: blood. The origin of the receptors is a woman aged 18-30 years in good health. The CDR3 runs from the conserved cysteine through the conserved F or W. Each record gives: J gene, CDR3 length, D gene, clone size, V gene, CDR3 DNA, CDR3 protein. The D gene is left open where the match is weak. Not every row has a clone size; where given, it reads once, few, many or a size class.

J gene: TRBJ2-3
CDR3 length: 14
D gene: NA
clone size: NA
V gene: TRBV6-6
CDR3 DNA: TGTGCCAGCTGGCGTGGAGCCAGGTCGGATACGCAGTATTTT
CDR3 protein: CASWRGARSDTQYF

J gene: TRBJ2-3
CDR3 length: 16
D gene: NA
clone size: few
V gene: TRBV10-3
CDR3 DNA: TGTGCCATCAGTGGACTAGGGCAGGGGCTCACAGATACGCAGTATTTT
CDR3 protein: CAISGLGQGLTDTQYF

J gene: TRBJ2-1
CDR3 length: 15
D gene: TRBD1
clone size: NA
V gene: TRBV3-1
CDR3 DNA: TGTGCCAGCAGCCTTCCGGGACAGGGACCCTCGGACGAGTTCTTC
CDR3 protein: CASSLPGQGPSDEFF

J gene: TRBJ1-1
CDR3 length: 13
D gene: NA
clone size: NA
V gene: TRBV7-2
CDR3 DNA: TGTGCCGGCAGCTCGGGCTACAGGACTGAAGCTTTCTTT
CDR3 protein: CAGSSGYRTEAFF

J gene: TRBJ1-2
CDR3 length: 14
D gene: NA
clone size: NA
V gene: TRBV7-2
CDR3 DNA: TGTGCCAGCACCCCCGGCCAGGGCGTCTATGGCTACACCTTC
CDR3 protein: CASTPGQGVYGYTF

J gene: TRBJ2-3
CDR3 length: 15
D gene: NA
clone size: NA
V gene: TRBV18
CDR3 DNA: TGTGCCAGCTCACTAACCCTCGGAGAGGTAGATACGCAGTATTTT
CDR3 protein: CASSLTLGEVDTQYF

J gene: TRBJ1-1
CDR3 length: 14
D gene: NA
clone size: NA
V gene: TRBV10-3
CDR3 DNA: TGTGCCATCAGTGAGATGGACTTGGGGACGGGAGCTTTCTTT
CDR3 protein: CAISEMDLGTGAFF

J gene: TRBJ1-2
CDR3 length: 13
D gene: NA
clone size: NA
V gene: TRBV9
CDR3 DNA: TGTGCCAGCAGCGTAGGAGGGTTCTATGGCTACACCTTC
CDR3 protein: CASSVGGFYGYTF

J gene: TRBJ1-2
CDR3 length: 15
D gene: NA
clone size: NA
V gene: TRBV20-1
CDR3 DNA: TGCAGTGCTAGAGATCCGGGTAGGGCTGCTTATGGCTACACCTTC
CDR3 protein: CSARDPGRAAYGYTF

J gene: TRBJ1-2
CDR3 length: 17
D gene: NA
clone size: few
V gene: TRBV27
CDR3 DNA: TGTGCCAGCGGCGAGGTAGCCTTTGGTAACCCGAGTCATGGCTACACCTTC
CDR3 protein: CASGEVAFGNPSHGYTF

J gene: TRBJ1-1
CDR3 length: 12
D gene: TRBD1
clone size: few
V gene: TRBV28
CDR3 DNA: TGTGCCAGCAGGACAGGGGGCTCTGAAGCTTTCTTT
CDR3 protein: CASRTGGSEAFF

J gene: TRBJ2-3
CDR3 length: 13
D gene: NA
clone size: NA
V gene: TRBV6-2/TRBV6-3
CDR3 DNA: TGTGCCAGCAGTGTACAGTACACAGATACGCAGTATTTT
CDR3 protein: CASSVQYTDTQYF

J gene: TRBJ2-1
CDR3 length: 13
D gene: NA
clone size: once
V gene: TRBV6-2/TRBV6-3
CDR3 DNA: TGTGCCAGCATGTGGGGCATATACAATGAGCAGTTCTTC
CDR3 protein: CASMWGIYNEQFF

J gene: TRBJ2-7
CDR3 length: 12
D gene: NA
clone size: few
V gene: TRBV20-1
CDR3 DNA: TGCAGTTCAGAGGCTGACAGCTACGAGCAGTACTTC
CDR3 protein: CSSEADSYEQYF

J gene: TRBJ2-3
CDR3 length: 15
D gene: NA
clone size: few
V gene: TRBV24-1
CDR3 DNA: TGTGCCACCAGTGCTACGGGGAGGACGGCAGATACGCAGTATTTT
CDR3 protein: CATSATGRTADTQYF

J gene: TRBJ2-6
CDR3 length: 17
D gene: NA
clone size: few
V gene: TRBV10-3
CDR3 DNA: TGTGCCATCAGTGAGTCGGCAGGGGTCTCTGGGGCCAACGTCCTGACTTTC
CDR3 protein: CAISESAGVSGANVLTF

J gene: TRBJ2-3
CDR3 length: 13
D gene: NA
clone size: NA
V gene: TRBV6-6
CDR3 DNA: TGTGCCAGCAGTTACGACAACACAGATACGCAGTATTTT
CDR3 protein: CASSYDNTDTQYF

J gene: TRBJ2-5
CDR3 length: 15
D gene: TRBD2
clone size: NA
V gene: TRBV6-6
CDR3 DNA: TGTGCCAGCAGATCTAGCGGGAGTGGAAGAAATGAGCAGTACTTC
CDR3 protein: CASRSSGSGRNEQYF

J gene: TRBJ1-3
CDR3 length: 15
D gene: TRBD1
clone size: NA
V gene: TRBV4-3
CDR3 DNA: TGCGCCAGCAGCCAGACAGGGGGTCCTGGAAACACCATATATTTT
CDR3 protein: CASSQTGGPGNTIYF

J gene: TRBJ2-1
CDR3 length: 14
D gene: TRBD2
clone size: NA
V gene: TRBV29-1
CDR3 DNA: TGCAGCGTAGGGACTAGCGGTTCCTACAATGAGCAGTTCTTC
CDR3 protein: CSVGTSGSYNEQFF

J gene: TRBJ2-1
CDR3 length: 15
D gene: NA
clone size: once
V gene: TRBV12-3/TRBV12-4
CDR3 DNA: TGTGCCAGCAGTTTAGTGGCCCAAAAATACAATGAGCAGTTCTTC
CDR3 protein: CASSLVAQKYNEQFF

J gene: TRBJ1-2
CDR3 length: 14
D gene: NA
clone size: NA
V gene: TRBV27
CDR3 DNA: TGTGCCAGCAAGGTGGGCAGGGAAGGGCATGGCTACACCTTC
CDR3 protein: CASKVGREGHGYTF

J gene: TRBJ2-5
CDR3 length: 16
D gene: TRBD2
clone size: few
V gene: TRBV7-9
CDR3 DNA: TGTGCCAGCAGCTCGAAACCGGGACTAGCAATGCATGAGCAGTACTTC
CDR3 protein: CASSSKPGLAMHEQYF

J gene: TRBJ2-3
CDR3 length: 16
D gene: TRBD1
clone size: NA
V gene: TRBV4-3
CDR3 DNA: TGCGCCAGCAGCCAAGTCGCGACAGGGGACACAGGTACGCAGTATTTT
CDR3 protein: CASSQVATGDTGTQYF

J gene: TRBJ2-3
CDR3 length: 16
D gene: NA
clone size: few
V gene: TRBV10-1
CDR3 DNA: TGCGCCAGCAGTAAAGGTGTGAGGGGGGGCACAGATACGCAGTATTTT
CDR3 protein: CASSKGVRGGTDTQYF

J gene: TRBJ1-2
CDR3 length: 12
D gene: NA
clone size: NA
V gene: TRBV20-1
CDR3 DNA: TGCAGTGCTAGATCCGGGACCTTTGGCTACACCTTC
CDR3 protein: CSARSGTFGYTF

J gene: TRBJ2-3
CDR3 length: 14
D gene: NA
clone size: NA
V gene: TRBV5-1
CDR3 DNA: TGCGCCAGCAGCTTCGCCCTATTGGGAGATACGCAGTATTTT
CDR3 protein: CASSFALLGDTQYF